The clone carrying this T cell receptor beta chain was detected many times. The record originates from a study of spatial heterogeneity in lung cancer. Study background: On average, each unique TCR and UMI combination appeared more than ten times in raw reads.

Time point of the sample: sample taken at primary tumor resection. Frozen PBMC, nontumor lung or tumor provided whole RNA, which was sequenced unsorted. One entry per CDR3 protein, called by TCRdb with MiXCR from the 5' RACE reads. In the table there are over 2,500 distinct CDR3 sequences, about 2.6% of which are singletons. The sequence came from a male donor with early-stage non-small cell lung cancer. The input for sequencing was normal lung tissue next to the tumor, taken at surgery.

CDR3 amino acids: CASSLTGHEQYF. The CDR3 DNA reads TGTGCCAGCAGCTTGACAGGACACGAGCAGTACTTC. This sequence joins TRBV7-9 and TRBJ2-7; tentatively, D is TRBD1 (6 bases). CDR3 length: 12 residues. V lost 3 bases to trimming and J lost 5 bases, with 8 bases between them. Germline values: CDR1 SEHNR, CDR2 FQNEAQ (reference sequence).